What follows are 6 T cell receptor beta chains derived from one specimen sequenced in a study of blood T cell repertoires in COVID-19. Only in-frame clones appear in the TCRdb table, and some are missing; sequencing was by immunoSEQ multiplex PCR. The profile shows about 220,000 clones, almost 85% of them singletons. Sequences were obtained from peripheral blood. Source of these receptors: a woman aged 70-85 years with COVID-19, enrolled during active disease.

The rearrangement uses TRBV9 and TRBJ2-1; D gene unclear. The CDR3 runs to 12 residues. V was shortened by 4 bases and J by 5 bases, with 7 bases between the two germline ends. Per germline, CDR1 SGDLS and CDR2 YYNGEE. CDR3 coding DNA: TGTGCCAGCAGCAACACAGACAATGAGCAGTTCTTC. It yields the protein CASSNTDNEQFF. Combining the CDR3 with reference TRBV9 and TRBJ2-1 gives the whole variable domain DSGVTQTPKHLITATGQRVTLRCSPRSGDLSVYWYQQSLDQGLQFLIQYYNGEERAKGNILERFSAQQFPDLHSELNLSSLELGDSALYFCASSNTDNEQFFGPGTRLTVL.

The chain has TRBV7-8 and TRBJ2-1, with 8 positions matching TRBD2. This CDR3 region has 16 residues. With 5 bases clipped from V and 5 bases from J, the junction kept 11 bases outside the gene matches. Germline lookup yields CDR1 SGHVS and CDR2 FQNEAQ. In DNA form, the CDR3 reads TGTGCCAGCAGCCGCAACCAGGGACTAGGAGACAATGAGCAGTTCTTC. The encoded protein is CASSRNQGLGDNEQFF.

In its sample, this clone was seen once. The rearrangement joins TRBV11-1 to TRBJ1-2; 7 nucleotides align to TRBD1. After removal of 2 bases from V and 6 bases from J, the junction contained 3 bases not matched to a gene. CDR3 length: 13 amino acids. Germline values: CDR1 SGHAT, CDR2 FQDESV (reference sequence). CDR3 in amino acids: CASSLPGTDGYTF. The CDR3 DNA follows: TGTGCCAGCAGCTTACCGGGGACAGATGGCTACACCTTC.

V gene TRBV19 combines with J gene TRBJ2-2, with 7 bases lining up with TRBD2. The CDR3 spans 14 residues. Unmatched junction bases numbered 4, after V lost 5 bases and J lost 4 bases. Germline V lookup: CDR1 LNHDA, CDR2 SQIVND (reference sequence). CDR3 residues: CASSPQRGTGELFF. The CDR3 coding sequence is TGTGCCAGTAGTCCACAGCGGGGCACCGGGGAGCTGTTTTTT.

The gene calls are TRBV11-2 and TRBJ2-1; D not certain. This CDR3 region has 15 residues. Germline lookup yields CDR1 SGHAT and CDR2 FQNNGV. V was clipped by 0 bases and J by 0 bases, with 6 bases between them. This CDR3 is CASSLDMSSYNEQFF. The CDR3 nucleotides are TGTGCCAGCAGCTTAGATATGAGCTCCTACAATGAGCAGTTCTTC.

The chain employs TRBV7-2 and TRBJ1-3; TRBD1 is a possible D gene (6 bases). The CDR3 runs 15 residues. Germline values: CDR1 SGHTA, CDR2 FQGNSA. Trimming shortened V by 8 bases and J by 8 bases, and 22 bases separated the two germline ends. The CDR3 DNA sequence: TGTGCCAGCCCGCCCCCAGGGGCCGAAAGGGACACCATATATTTT. Translation gives CASPPPGAERDTIYF.